This passage covers 20 T cell receptor beta chains from one sample sequenced in a study of sequential checkpoint blockade in melanoma. As to treatment: randomized to nivolumab then ipilimumab (arm A) or the reverse (arm B). The table came from immunoSEQ multiplex PCR; TCRdb's copy has only in-frame clones and leaves some out. The sample has around 18,000 clones; 70% to 75% are singletons. This specimen consisted of CD8+ T cells sorted from blood (inferred from file names), obtained from a patient given nivolumab and ipilimumab in sequence. These receptor sequences come from a human donor with melanoma.

The rearrangement joins TRBV27 to TRBJ2-7, with 8 positions matching TRBD1. V was pared by 4 bases and J by 5 bases, with 4 bases of the junction left unmatched. The CDR3 has 13 amino acids. From germline, CDR1 is MNHEY and CDR2 SMNVEV (reference sequence). The CDR3 region is CASSYRTGNEQYF. For the CDR3, the DNA is TGTGCCAGCAGTTACCGGACAGGGAACGAGCAGTACTTC.

The rearrangement joins TRBV2 to TRBJ1-6, with 7 bases matching TRBD1. The CDR3 is made up of 11 amino acids. V trimming: 11 bases; J trimming: 14 bases; junction bases outside the gene matches: 9. Germline CDR1 SNHLY, CDR2 FYNNEI. The CDR3 region is CAWGDSRTLHF. CDR3 coding DNA: TGTGCCTGGGGGGACAGCCGAACCCTCCACTTT.

CDR3 nucleotides: TGTGCCAGCAGTACCGGGACAGGGTTATACAATGAGCAGTTCTTC. Translated: CASSTGTGLYNEQFF. The chain employs TRBV9 and TRBJ2-1; 9 nucleotides line up with TRBD1. CDR1 and CDR2 from the germline V gene are SGDLS and YYNGEE. The V gene end was trimmed by 5 bases and the J gene end by 4 bases; junction bases not matched to a gene: 7. The CDR3 is 15 amino acids.

The V call is TRBV6-5, the J call TRBJ2-1; 9 bases line up with TRBD1. The germline V gene has CDR1 MNHEY and CDR2 SVGAGI. With V trimmed by 4 bases and J by 8 bases, 12 bases remained unmatched. The CDR3 loop spans 16 amino acids. The CDR3 reads CASSSRDRVFGDEQFF. DNA of the CDR3: TGTGCCAGCAGTTCCCGGGACAGGGTCTTTGGGGATGAGCAGTTCTTC.

This chain links TRBV9 with TRBJ2-7; 7 positions agree with TRBD1. The trim removed 4 bases at V and 3 bases at J, leaving 7 bases unmatched. CDR3 length equals 14 residues. The germline V gene encodes CDR1 SGDLS and CDR2 YYNGEE. The chain's CDR3 is CASSTTGTGYEQYF. CDR3 bases: TGTGCCAGCAGCACGACAGGGACGGGCTACGAGCAGTACTTC. Drawing the rest from reference TRBV9 and TRBJ2-7, the complete variable domain is DSGVTQTPKHLITATGQRVTLRCSPRSGDLSVYWYQQSLDQGLQFLIQYYNGEERAKGNILERFSAQQFPDLHSELNLSSLELGDSALYFCASSTTGTGYEQYFGPGTRLTVT.

The chain employs TRBV19 and TRBJ1-1; 8 bases are a match to TRBD1. This CDR3 comprises 17 residues. The V gene's germline CDR1 is LNHDA and CDR2 SQIVND (reference sequence). V lost 2 bases and J lost 0; bases outside the gene matches: 8. The CDR3 nucleotides are TGTGCCAGTAGTATACCTTCGACAGGGGAGATGAACACTGAAGCTTTCTTT. This translates into CASSIPSTGEMNTEAFF. Full variable domain (remainder filled in from reference TRBV19 and TRBJ1-1): DGGITQSPKYLFRKEGQNVTLSCEQNLNHDAMYWYRQDPGQGLRLIYYSQIVNDFQKGDIAEGYSVSREKKESFPLTVTSAQKNPTAFYLCASSIPSTGEMNTEAFFGQGTRLTVV.

The chain couples TRBV27 to TRBJ1-2; the match to TRBD1 covers 12 bases. The CDR3 has 15 amino acids. CDR1 and CDR2 (germline): MNHEY, SMNVEV (reference sequence). V lost 0 bases and J lost 7; bases outside the gene matches: 3. The CDR3: CASSLSGTGGRGYTF. The CDR3 DNA reads TGTGCCAGCAGTTTATCCGGGACAGGGGGCCGTGGCTACACCTTC.

This clone was observed a single time. The gene calls are TRBV5-1 and TRBJ1-2; D gene ambiguous. Germline lookup yields CDR1 SGHRS and CDR2 YFSETQ. Trimming stripped 0 bases from V and 6 bases from J, with 18 bases between. The CDR3 loop spans 16 amino acids. The CDR3 DNA follows: TGCGCCAGCAGCTTGGAATCCCCCTCGGGAGACGATGGCTACACCTTC. Its translation: CASSLESPSGDDGYTF.

This chain connects TRBV7-8 to TRBJ1-4, with D possibly matching TRBD1 (6 bases). Germline V lookup: CDR1 SGHVS, CDR2 FQNEAQ. Trimming removed 4 bases at V and 8 bases at J, with 17 bases between. The CDR3 contains 15 residues. The DNA of the CDR3 is TGTGCCAGCAGCTGGGACCCCAGGGGAGCCGAAAAACTGTTTTTT. Translation gives CASSWDPRGAEKLFF. Combining the CDR3 with reference TRBV7-8 and TRBJ1-4 gives the whole variable domain GAGVSQSPRYKVAKRGQDVALRCDPISGHVSLFWYQQALGQGPEFLTYFQNEAQLDKSGLPSDRFFAERPEGSVSTLKIQRTQQEDSAVYLCASSWDPRGAEKLFFGSGTQLSVL.

This chain uses TRBV7-9 with TRBJ2-1, with TRBD2 matching 7 bases. The CDR3 consists of 16 residues. Trimming at V came to 5 bases and at J to 9 bases, leaving 16 bases not matched to a gene. From germline, CDR1 is SEHNR and CDR2 FQNEAQ (reference sequence). The CDR3 here is CASSPLGEGMRVEQFF. CDR3 sequence (DNA): TGTGCCAGCAGCCCCCTCGGGGAGGGGATGCGTGTTGAGCAGTTCTTC.

The V call is TRBV6-4, the J call TRBJ2-1; D is ambiguous. The CDR3 contains 16 residues. V lost 4 bases and J 3 bases, leaving 16 bases between the germline ends. Germline V gene lookup returns CDR1 MRHNA and CDR2 SNTAGT. The CDR3 protein is CASSAEPSTNYNEQFF. CDR3 bases: TGTGCCAGCAGTGCCGAACCTTCGACAAACTACAATGAGCAGTTCTTC.

The rearrangement uses TRBV7-9 and TRBJ1-2; TRBD1 is a possible D gene (6 bases). The germline CDR1 and CDR2 sequences are SEHNR and FQNEAQ (reference sequence). V gave up 5 bases and J gave up 8 bases, with 15 bases separating them. This CDR3 is 13 amino acids long. The CDR3 here is CASSIPGDRGYTF. CDR3 DNA sequence: TGTGCCAGCAGCATCCCAGGGGATCGAGGCTACACCTTC.

This chain connects TRBV9 to TRBJ1-3; possible D gene TRBD1, 6 bases. The CDR3 totals 14 residues. Between the trimmed V and J ends, which lost 0 bases and 4 bases, there was a span of 8 bases. CDR1 SGDLS and CDR2 YYNGEE come from the germline V gene. The CDR3 sequence is CASSVGGLGNTIYF. The DNA of the CDR3 is TGTGCCAGCAGCGTAGGGGGGCTCGGAAACACCATATATTTT.

The CDR3 DNA follows: TGTGCCAGCAGCTCGGGATTCACCCAGTACTTC. This gives the protein CASSSGFTQYF. The rearrangement joins TRBV11-3 to TRBJ2-5; the D gene is possibly TRBD2 (5 bases). In germline, CDR1 is SGHNT, CDR2 YENEEA. V lost 4 bases, J lost 8 bases, and 8 bases lay in between. There are 11 residues in the CDR3.

This rearrangement joins TRBV7-9 to TRBJ1-1; D may be TRBD1 (5 bases). Germline assignment: CDR1 SEHNR and CDR2 FQNEAQ (reference sequence). This CDR3 comprises 12 residues. Between the trimmed V and J ends, which lost 6 bases and 8 bases, there was a span of 13 bases. Written as DNA, the CDR3 is TGTGCCAGCAGTTTTTGGGGCAGAGAAGCTTTCTTT. It translates to CASSFWGREAFF.

This clone was detected once. The genes are TRBV6-5 and TRBJ2-1; D is undetermined. The length of the CDR3 is 14 residues. Trimming removed 0 bases from V and 3 bases from J, with 6 bases in between. The germline gives CDR1 MNHEY, CDR2 SVGAGI. This chain's CDR3 is CASSYSTDYNEQFF. CDR3 bases: TGTGCCAGCAGTTACTCTACAGACTACAATGAGCAGTTCTTC.

V usage is TRBV27 and J usage is TRBJ2-7; weak D call: TRBD1 (5 bases). Trimming left V 4 bases short and J 7 bases short, with 8 bases between. This CDR3 contains 11 residues. Germline V gene lookup returns CDR1 MNHEY and CDR2 SMNVEV (reference sequence). The CDR3 DNA reads as TGTGCCAGCAGTTCAGGGCTGGAGCAGTACTTC. Protein sequence: CASSSGLEQYF.

This rearrangement joins TRBV28 to TRBJ2-7, with TRBD1 as a possible D gene (6 bases). Trimming pared 10 bases from V and 2 bases from J, leaving 15 bases between. The CDR3 length is 13 residues. Germline V gene data show CDR1 as MDHEN and CDR2 as SYDVKM. CDR3 in amino acids: CATVGTHTYEQYF. DNA for the CDR3: TGTGCCACCGTCGGGACACATACCTACGAGCAGTACTTC. Looking up the rest from reference TRBV28 and TRBJ2-7 gives the full variable domain: DVKVTQSSRYLVKRTGEKVFLECVQDMDHENMFWYRQDPGLGLRLIYFSYDVKMKEKGDIPEGYSVSREKKERFSLILESASTNQTSMYLCATVGTHTYEQYFGPGTRLTVT.

The chain uses TRBV7-2 and TRBJ1-3, with 7 bases identical to TRBD1. The CDR3 is 14 residues long. The germline V gene encodes CDR1 SGHTA and CDR2 FQGNSA. CDR3 nucleotides: TGTGCTATATTCGGGACAGCTTCTGGAAACACCATATATTTT. It encodes CAIFGTASGNTIYF.

The chain recombines TRBV7-9 with TRBJ2-3; 7 nucleotides match TRBD2. The J segment lost 0 bases and the V segment lost 10 bases, leaving 19 bases of the junction unmatched. Germline V gene lookup returns CDR1 SEHNR and CDR2 FQNEAQ (reference sequence). This CDR3 is 18 amino acids long. DNA for the CDR3: TGTGCCACAATCGGAGCCTCAAACCGGGGAGGGAGCACAGATACGCAGTATTTT. Translating gives CATIGASNRGGSTDTQYF.